The sequence of this TCR beta chain was determined in a study of T cell repertoires in ileal Crohn's disease. Study observations and caveats: Every patient over 26.8% clonality showed endoscopic recurrence.

Eligibility required adulthood, ileal or ileocolonic Crohn's disease and indicated ileocolonic resection. The assay was immunoSEQ multiplex PCR, and TCRdb's table has in-frame clones only and misses some. Altogether under 35,000 clones are present, around 77% being singletons, with the ten largest covering about 20%. V shed 8 bases, J shed 4 bases, and the junction held 9 bases outside the gene matches. This CDR3 contains 14 residues. Germline CDR1 SNHLY, CDR2 FYNNEI. A remark on this clone: Its matching antigen is unknown.

The TCR originated in an adult with Crohn's disease. The sequencing sample was made of ileal tissue. V gene TRBV2 combines with J gene TRBJ2-7; 9 positions match TRBD1. This CDR3 reads CASALTGTGYEQYF. CDR3 bases: TGTGCCAGCGCATTAACCGGGACAGGGTACGAGCAGTACTTC.